This T cell receptor beta chain was captured by sequencing in a study of blood T cell repertoires in COVID-19. Study in general: Material from acute and convalescent COVID-19 was sourced from the United States, Italy and Spain. Sample material is recorded as cDNA or gDNA derived from T cells, B-cell-depleted T cells, or PBMCs.

Trimming removed 7 bases at V and 8 bases at J, with 20 bases between. This CDR3 spans 13 amino acids. CDR1 is SQVTM and CDR2 is ANQGSEA in the germline V gene. Authors' methods: Amplification of reference gene primers was used by the study to estimate nucleated cell counts. Sequencing used immunoSEQ multiplex PCR; TCRdb keeps in-frame clones, though not all of them. That table gives V, J and clone size, and the DNA gave D and trimming. The sample lists 300,000 to 350,000 clones, approximately 90% occurring once. The source of this sequence is a man aged 18 to 29 with active or convalescent COVID-19. The V call is TRBV29-1, the J call TRBJ1-2; unclear D gene. Sequenced material: peripheral blood. The CDR3, as DNA: TGCAGCGCAAACCCGGAACAGCATGAGGGCTACACCTTC. Its protein is CSANPEQHEGYTF.